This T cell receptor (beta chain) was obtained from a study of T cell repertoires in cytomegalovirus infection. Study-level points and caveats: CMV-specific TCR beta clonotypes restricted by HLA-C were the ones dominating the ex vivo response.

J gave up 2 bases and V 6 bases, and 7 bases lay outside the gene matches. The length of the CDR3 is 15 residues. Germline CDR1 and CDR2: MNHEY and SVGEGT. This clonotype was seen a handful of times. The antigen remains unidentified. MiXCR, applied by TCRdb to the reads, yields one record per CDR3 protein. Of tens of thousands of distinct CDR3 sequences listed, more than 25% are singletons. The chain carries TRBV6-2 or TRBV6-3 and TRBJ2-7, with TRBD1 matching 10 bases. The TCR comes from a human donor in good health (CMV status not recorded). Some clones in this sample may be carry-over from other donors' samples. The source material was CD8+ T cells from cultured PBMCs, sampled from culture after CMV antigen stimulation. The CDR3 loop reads CASSFSGTGAYEQYF. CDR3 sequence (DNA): TGTGCCAGCAGCTTTTCCGGGACAGGGGCCTACGAGCAGTACTTC.